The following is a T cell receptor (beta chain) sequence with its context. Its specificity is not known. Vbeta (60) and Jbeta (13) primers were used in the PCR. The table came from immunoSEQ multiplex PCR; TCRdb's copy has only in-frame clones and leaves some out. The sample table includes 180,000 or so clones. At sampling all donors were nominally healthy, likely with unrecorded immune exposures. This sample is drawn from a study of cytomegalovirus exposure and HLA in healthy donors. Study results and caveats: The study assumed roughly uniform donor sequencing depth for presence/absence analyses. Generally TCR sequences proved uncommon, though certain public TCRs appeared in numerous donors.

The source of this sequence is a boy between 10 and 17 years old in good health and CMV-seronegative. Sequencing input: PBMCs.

CDR3 in DNA: TGTGCCAGCAGGCTAAACGGTGTCCACGAGCAGTACTTC. This gives the protein CASRLNGVHEQYF. The chain is built from TRBV6-5 and TRBJ2-7; no reliable D call. The CDR3 consists of 13 residues. From germline, CDR1 is MNHEY and CDR2 SVGAGI. The V gene lost 6 bases and the J gene lost 5 bases, with 14 bases spanning the gap.